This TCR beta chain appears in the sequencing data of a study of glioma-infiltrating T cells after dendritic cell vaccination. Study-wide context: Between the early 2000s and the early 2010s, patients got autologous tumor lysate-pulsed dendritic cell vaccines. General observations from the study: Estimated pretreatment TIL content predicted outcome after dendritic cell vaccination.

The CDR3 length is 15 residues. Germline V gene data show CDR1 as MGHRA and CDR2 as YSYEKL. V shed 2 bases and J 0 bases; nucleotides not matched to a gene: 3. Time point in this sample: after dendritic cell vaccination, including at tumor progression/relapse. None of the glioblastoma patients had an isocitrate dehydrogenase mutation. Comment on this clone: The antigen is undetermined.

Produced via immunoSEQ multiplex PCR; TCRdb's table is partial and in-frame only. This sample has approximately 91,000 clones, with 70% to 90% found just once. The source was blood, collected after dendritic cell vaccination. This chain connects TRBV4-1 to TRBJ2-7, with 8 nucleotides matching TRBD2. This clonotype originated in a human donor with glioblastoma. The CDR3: CASSQSGGGSYEQYF. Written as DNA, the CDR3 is TGCGCCAGCAGCCAATCGGGAGGGGGCTCCTACGAGCAGTACTTC.